This T cell receptor (beta chain) was recovered during a study of beta chain features in type 1 diabetes. Overall study results and limits: There was a moderate but significant shortening of TCRB CDR3s in all four CD4+ subsets of Type 1 diabetes patients.

Germline loops: CDR1 LNHDA, CDR2 SQIVND (reference sequence). V dropped 3 bases and J dropped 0; count of bases not matched to a gene: 4. The CDR3 has 16 residues. Investigators reverse transcribed all isolated RNA, so they sequenced expressed TCRB transcripts. Profiled with immunoSEQ multiplex PCR; TCRdb holds only in-frame clones, not every one. The profile shows about 650,000 clones, around 12% of them singletons. Worth noting for this clone: The antigen remains undetermined.

Material for sequencing was naive CD4+ T cells from blood. This clonotype was obtained from a man under 40 with type 1 diabetes. The chain has TRBV19 and TRBJ1-1; 10 bases align to TRBD1. The CDR3 reads CASSIRDRGMNTEAFF. CDR3 coding DNA: TGTGCCAGTAGTATCCGGGACAGGGGCATGAACACTGAAGCTTTCTTT.